This T cell receptor (beta chain) emerged from a study of T cell repertoires in cytomegalovirus infection. Turning to the study itself: Public TCR beta signatures provided an indication of both CMV infection and a matching HLA type.

In TCRdb, the reads were re-called with MiXCR into one record per CDR3 protein. The sample lists about 500,000 distinct CDR3 sequences, roughly a third occurring once. Trimming pared 7 bases from V and 0 bases from J, leaving 13 bases between. Germline CDR1 SEHNR, CDR2 FQNEAQ (reference sequence). The length of the CDR3 is 15 residues. Findings of the study overall: Predominance within the ex vivo response was attributable to HLA-C-restricted CMV-specific TCR beta clonotypes.

Points on this clonotype: What it recognizes is unknown.

Specimen: cultured PBMCs, collected from culture after CMV antigen stimulation. This clonotype was sampled from a human donor in good health (CMV status not recorded). Some clones in this sample may be carry-over from other donors' samples. The rearrangement joins TRBV7-9 to TRBJ1-3; perhaps TRBD1 as D (5 bases). DNA for the CDR3: TGTGCCAGCACCGAGTGGGACGACTCTGGAAACACCATATATTTT. Amino acids: CASTEWDDSGNTIYF.